A single sample gave rise to the 7 T cell receptor beta chains below, sequenced in a study of blood T cell repertoires in COVID-19. The data were produced by immunoSEQ multiplex PCR, yet TCRdb's version contains in-frame clones alone and is incomplete. Altogether about 110,000 clones are present, approximately 86% being singletons, with the ten largest covering roughly 0.94%. Input material: peripheral blood. These receptors came from a woman aged 45-65 years with active or convalescent COVID-19.

The V call is TRBV19, the J call TRBJ2-3; 7 bases are shared with TRBD2. This CDR3 is 15 amino acids long. The junction had 4 bases not matched to a gene; V was cut back by 4 bases and J by 0 bases. Germline loops: CDR1 LNHDA, CDR2 SQIVND (reference sequence). CDR3 amino acids: CASSSGGTSTDTQYF. The CDR3 DNA follows: TGTGCCAGTAGTAGCGGGGGAACTAGCACAGATACGCAGTATTTT.

This clone was seen just once. V is TRBV5-4 and J is TRBJ2-7, with D hard to call. The germline V and J ends were trimmed by 2 bases and 3 bases, with 15 bases remaining between them. The germline CDR1 and CDR2 sequences are SGHNT and YYREEE (reference sequence). CDR3 length: 15 residues. The CDR3 bases are TGTGCCAGCAGCTTTCGGCACCACGAGCGCTACGAGCAGTACTTC. This sequence encodes CASSFRHHERYEQYF.

The gene calls are TRBV28 and TRBJ1-5; 9 nucleotides agree with TRBD1. In germline, CDR1 is MDHEN, CDR2 SYDVKM. CDR3 length: 19 amino acids. V gave up 4 bases and J gave up 2 bases; unmatched junction bases: 15. DNA for the CDR3: TGTGCCAGCAGTTCCTCCGGGACAGGGTTCCTTTTGGGCAATCAGCCCCAGCATTTT. Residues: CASSSSGTGFLLGNQPQHF.

The chain joins TRBV7-9 to TRBJ2-1, with TRBD2 as a possible D gene (5 bases). With 4 bases removed from V and 0 bases from J, the gap between germline ends came to 7 bases. In germline, CDR1 is SEHNR, CDR2 FQNEAQ (reference sequence). This CDR3 is built from 14 residues. In DNA, the CDR3 is TGTGCCAGCAGCTCTCGGGACTCCTACAATGAGCAGTTCTTC. This codes for CASSSRDSYNEQFF.

The V and J genes are TRBV6-2 or TRBV6-3 and TRBJ2-1; 8 bases line up with TRBD2. The CDR3 length is 17 residues. CDR1 and CDR2 from the germline V gene are MNHEY and SVGEGT. With 2 bases clipped from V and 8 bases from J, the junction kept 14 bases outside the gene matches. The CDR3 reads CASSYVGGSGSWDEQFF. DNA for the CDR3: TGTGCCAGCAGTTACGTCGGGGGGAGCGGGAGTTGGGATGAGCAGTTCTTC.

This sequence joins TRBV2 and TRBJ2-1; 10 nucleotides align to TRBD2. V gave up 5 bases and J gave up 3 bases; unmatched junction bases: 10. CDR1 and CDR2 (germline): SNHLY, FYNNEI. The CDR3 has 17 residues. The CDR3 sequence: CASSPTEREGIYNEQFF. The CDR3 DNA sequence: TGTGCCAGCAGTCCGACCGAGCGGGAGGGGATCTACAATGAGCAGTTCTTC.

V is TRBV7-3 and J is TRBJ2-1; 11 bases fit TRBD2. Trimming removed 5 bases from V and 7 bases from J; junction bases left unmatched: 7. This CDR3 has 15 amino acids. Germline V lookup: CDR1 SGHTA, CDR2 FQGTGA. The CDR3 spells CASSVTSGSGNEQFF. CDR3 coding DNA: TGTGCCAGCAGCGTCACTAGCGGGAGTGGGAATGAGCAGTTCTTC. Full variable domain (rest looked up from reference TRBV7-3 and TRBJ2-1): GAGVSQTPSNKVTEKGKYVELRCDPISGHTALYWYRQSLGQGPEFLIYFQGTGAADDSGLPNDRFFAVRPEGSVSTLKIQRTERGDSAVYLCASSVTSGSGNEQFFGPGTRLTVL.